The 7 T cell receptor beta chains reported below all come from one sample, sequenced in a study of CD8+CD57+ T cells in acquired aplastic anemia. Sequencing involved patients with CD8+CD57+ cell expansion previously shown by flow cytometry. Investigators profiled TCR beta VDJ and CDR3 from genomic DNA template. TCRdb analysed the reads with MiXCR anew, one entry per CDR3 protein. The sample contains about 200,000 distinct CDR3 sequences, about 62% of which appear only once. The sequenced material came from sorted CD4+, CD8+, or CD8+CD57+ T cells (not recorded which) from PBMCs. The receptors derive from a human donor with aplastic anemia.

This clonotype appeared many times. V gene TRBV19 combines with J gene TRBJ2-1; 9 nucleotides align to TRBD1. Germline V gene data show CDR1 as LNHDA and CDR2 as SQIVND (reference sequence). This CDR3 is built from 16 residues. Losses at the gene ends were 6 bases for V and 1 base for J; bases not matched to a gene: 7. CDR3 coding DNA: TGTGCCAGTAGCCGGGACAGGGAGGGATCCTACAATGAGCAGTTCTTC. This sequence encodes CASSRDREGSYNEQFF. Using reference TRBV19 and TRBJ2-1 for the parts outside the CDR3, the full variable domain is DGGITQSPKYLFRKEGQNVTLSCEQNLNHDAMYWYRQDPGQGLRLIYYSQIVNDFQKGDIAEGYSVSREKKESFPLTVTSAQKNPTAFYLCASSRDREGSYNEQFFGPGTRLTVL.

The chain is built from TRBV5-4 and TRBJ2-7; D uncertain. This CDR3 region has 13 residues. V was clipped by 3 bases and J by 0 bases, with 7 bases between them. Per germline, CDR1 SGHNT and CDR2 YYREEE (reference sequence). CDR3 protein: CASSSENSYEQYF. For the CDR3, the DNA is TGTGCCAGCAGCTCGGAGAACTCCTACGAGCAGTACTTC.

The chain couples TRBV19 to TRBJ1-4; tentatively, D is TRBD1 (5 bases). Germline V gene data show CDR1 as LNHDA and CDR2 as SQIVND (reference sequence). Trimming stripped 9 bases from V and 5 bases from J, with 16 bases between. This CDR3 contains 14 residues. DNA for the CDR3: TGTGCCAGCCAGGGCAGGGAACGGAATGAAAAACTGTTTTTT. Translation gives CASQGRERNEKLFF.

CDR3 coding DNA: TGTGCCATCAGTGAGTCGACGGAGAACACTGAAGCTTTCTTT. As protein: CAISESTENTEAFF. This chain joins TRBV10-3 and TRBJ1-1; unclear D gene. Trimming stripped 0 bases from V and 1 base from J, with 6 bases between. This CDR3 comprises 14 residues. Germline V gene lookup returns CDR1 ENHRY and CDR2 SYGVKD.

V gene TRBV9 combines with J gene TRBJ1-2, with 8 bases identical to TRBD1. This CDR3 is 13 amino acids long. Trimming cost V 4 bases and J 8 bases; bases outside gene matches: 7. The germline V gene encodes CDR1 SGDLS and CDR2 YYNGEE. The CDR3 region is CASSPDRGGGYTF. For the CDR3, the DNA is TGTGCCAGCAGCCCTGACAGGGGTGGGGGCTACACCTTC.

The chain recombines TRBV20-1 with TRBJ2-1; 9 bases are shared with TRBD2. Germline CDR1 reads DFQATT; CDR2 reads SNEGSKA (reference sequence). CDR3 size: 15 residues. J lost 8 bases, V lost 0 bases, and 8 bases had no gene match. Here the CDR3 reads CSARDRWIAGDEQFF. The CDR3 DNA follows: TGCAGTGCTAGAGATCGTTGGATAGCGGGGGATGAGCAGTTCTTC.

The rearrangement joins TRBV7-2 to TRBJ2-3, with a possible D match to TRBD2 (6 bases). CDR3 length equals 16 residues. Trimming cost V 5 bases and J 2 bases, with 17 bases left between them. Germline assignment: CDR1 SGHTA and CDR2 FQGNSA. CDR3: CASSPGVLGLTDTQYF. CDR3 nucleotides: TGTGCCAGCAGCCCCGGGGTATTGGGACTCACAGATACGCAGTATTTT.